This T cell receptor beta chain was sequenced for a study of immune heterogeneity within non-small cell lung tumors. Study at large: The tumor set comprised a few squamous cell carcinomas and approximately ten non-squamous carcinomas (plus 1 not otherwise specified). General study results and limits: Local tumor mutational burden showed a correlation with local T-cell clonality that was moderate but significant (R about 0.34). Identical dominant CDR3 beta clonotypes recurred across tumor sites within a patient, alongside site-unique high-frequency clones.

CDR3 of TCR beta was amplified by multiplex PCR that used 32 V and 13 J primers. Each CDR3 protein gets one entry after TCRdb re-called the multiplex PCR reads with MiXCR. This sample yields under 13,000 distinct CDR3 sequences, of which roughly 30% are seen a single time; about 20% belongs to the top ten. In the case of this clonotype: Its antigen is unknown.

Template was bulk tumor genomic DNA, approximately 600 ng per sample. Surgical sampling yielded several biopsies per primary tumor (spaced far apart). Enrolled patients presented with newly diagnosed, previously untreated non-small cell lung cancer and underwent curative surgery. In germline, CDR1 is SGHNT, CDR2 YENEEA. The CDR3 sequence is 15 residues long. V gave up 0 bases and J gave up 10 bases, with 16 bases separating them. This TCR derives from a woman aged 50 to 60 with non-small cell lung cancer. The sequenced sample was lung tumor tissue. The chain uses TRBV11-3 and TRBJ2-1; D is tentatively TRBD1 or TRBD2 (7 bases each). The CDR3 loop is CASSLDRGGGGEQFF. DNA for the CDR3: TGTGCCAGCAGCTTAGATCGGGGAGGGGGCGGGGAGCAGTTCTTC.